Below are 13 T cell receptor beta chains sequenced from a single sample in a study of blood T cells in healthy people across ages. For the second PCR, which ran for roughly 6 to 12 cycles, a sample-barcoded 5' primer and a J-beta primer mix were used. In TCRdb, the 5' RACE reads were re-called with MiXCR into one record per CDR3 protein. The sample contains some 790,000 distinct CDR3 sequences, 29% of which appear only once. The specimen sequenced was blood. All receptors come from an elderly woman in good health.

Ten or more counts support this clonotype. The chain joins TRBV20-1 to TRBJ2-1, with TRBD2 matching 13 bases. CDR3 length equals 15 residues. The V gene end was trimmed by 3 bases and the J gene end by 9 bases; junction bases not matched to a gene: 8. Germline V gene data show CDR1 as DFQATT and CDR2 as SNEGSKA (reference sequence). CDR3 DNA sequence: TGCAGTGCTAGGACTAGCGGGGGGTTTCTTGGTGAGCAGTTCTTC. This codes for CSARTSGGFLGEQFF.

CDR3 coding DNA: TGCAGTGCTAGTCCAATCTCGGGGTTGGTTGAGACCCAGTACTTC. Its translation: CSASPISGLVETQYF. The chain recombines TRBV20-1 with TRBJ2-7; TRBD2 might be the D (5 bases). The J call is doubtful: the DNA matches TRBJ2-5 better. The germline V gene has CDR1 DFQATT and CDR2 SNEGSKA (reference sequence). The CDR3 spans 15 residues.

The J gene is TRBJ1-5, the V gene TRBV18; D remains unclear. V lost 1 base and J 0 bases, leaving 7 bases between the germline ends. Germline V gene lookup returns CDR1 KGHSH and CDR2 LQKENI. The CDR3 is 15 amino acids. This CDR3 reads CASSPQPYSNQPQHF. The CDR3, as DNA: TGTGCCAGCTCACCACAGCCTTATAGCAATCAGCCCCAGCATTTT.

This clonotype has ten or more counts. V is TRBV5-5 and J is TRBJ2-7, with 8 bases lining up with TRBD1. V lost 4 bases and J lost 7; bases outside the gene matches: 10. Per the germline V gene, CDR1 is SGHKS and CDR2 is YYEKEE (reference sequence). The CDR3 has 14 amino acids. CDR3 DNA sequence: TGTGCCAGCAGCACCGGACAGGGTTTGGGGGAGCAGTACTTC. Its protein is CASSTGQGLGEQYF. The whole variable domain, remainder taken from reference TRBV5-5 and TRBJ2-7, is DAGVTQSPTHLIKTRGQQVTLRCSPISGHKSVSWYQQVLGQGPQFIFQYYEKEERGRGNFPDRFSARQFPNYSSELNVNALLLGDSALYLCASSTGQGLGEQYFGPGTRLTVT.

This rearrangement joins TRBV4-1 to TRBJ1-2, with unresolved D. Germline CDR1 MGHRA, CDR2 YSYEKL. Deletions cut 2 bases from V and 1 base from J, with 11 bases between. The length of the CDR3 is 15 residues. The CDR3 is CASSQFPDLNYGYTF. The CDR3 nucleotides are TGCGCCAGCAGCCAATTTCCGGACCTTAACTATGGCTACACCTTC.

The chain has TRBV5-6 and TRBJ1-6; unclear D gene. Germline lookup yields CDR1 SGHDT and CDR2 YYEEEE. The CDR3 spans 12 residues. V lost 2 bases and J lost 14, with 11 bases in between. The CDR3 coding sequence is TGTGCCAGCAGCTTCTCGGCAGTATCCCTCCACTTT. This codes for CASSFSAVSLHF.

The gene calls are TRBV2 and TRBJ2-7; TRBD2 agrees at 12 bases. The tail of the sequence fits TRBJ2-5 better, so the J call may be wrong. The germline V gene encodes CDR1 SNHLY and CDR2 FYNNEI. The CDR3 length is 14 residues. CDR3 bases: TGTGCCAGCAGGCGGTCTAGCGGGGGGGGGACCCAGTACTTC. Protein sequence: CASRRSSGGGTQYF.

The chain has TRBV5-1 and TRBJ2-5, with 16 positions matching TRBD2. The CDR3 is 16 residues long. The junction had 3 bases not matched to a gene; V was cut back by 4 bases and J by 3 bases. Germline CDR1 and CDR2: SGHRS and YFSETQ. In DNA form, the CDR3 reads TGCGCCAGCAGCCCGGGGACTAGCGGGGGGGAAGAGACCCAGTACTTC. Encoded protein: CASSPGTSGGEETQYF.

This clonotype has at least ten counts. The V gene is TRBV3-1, the J gene TRBJ1-1; D remains ambiguous. This CDR3 spans 12 amino acids. Trimming pared 4 bases from V and 1 base from J, leaving 4 bases between. The germline V gene has CDR1 LGHDT and CDR2 YNNKEL (reference sequence). The CDR3 region has the DNA TGTGCCAGCAGCCGCCAGAACACTGAAGCTTTCTTT. It encodes CASSRQNTEAFF. Combining the CDR3 with reference TRBV3-1 and TRBJ1-1 gives the whole variable domain DTAVSQTPKYLVTQMGNDKSIKCEQNLGHDTMYWYKQDSKKFLKIMFSYNNKELIINETVPNRFSPKSPDKAHLNLHINSLELGDSAVYFCASSRQNTEAFFGQGTRLTVV.

This sequence joins TRBV29-1 and TRBJ2-7; no definite D call. V lost 0 bases and J lost 0, with 6 bases in between. Germline loops: CDR1 SQVTM, CDR2 ANQGSEA. This CDR3 spans 13 amino acids. The CDR3 loop is CSVEDSHSYEQYF. CDR3 in DNA: TGCAGCGTTGAAGACAGCCACTCCTACGAGCAGTACTTC.

The sample holds a few counts of this clonotype. V is TRBV10-3 and J is TRBJ2-5; D unresolved. The CDR3 is made up of 13 amino acids. From germline, CDR1 is ENHRY and CDR2 SYGVKD. Trimming left V 2 bases short and J 0 bases short, with 4 bases between. CDR3 DNA: TGTGCCATCAGTGAGACCTACCAAGAGACCCAGTACTTC. The encoded protein is CAISETYQETQYF.

The J gene is TRBJ2-2, the V gene TRBV5-4; 8 bases agree with TRBD1. This CDR3 comprises 16 residues. From germline, CDR1 is SGHNT and CDR2 YYREEE (reference sequence). With V trimmed by 4 bases and J by 3 bases, 8 bases remained unmatched. The CDR3 coding sequence is TGTGCCAGCAGCAAGGGCAGGGGGCTGTACACCGGGGAGCTGTTTTTT. This sequence encodes CASSKGRGLYTGELFF.

This clonotype was picked up many times. Mismatch with germline at one junction end may stem from a read error. This sequence joins TRBV7-7 and TRBJ2-5, with a possible D match to TRBD1 (6 bases). CDR1 SSHAT and CDR2 FNYEAQ come from the germline V gene (reference sequence). CDR3 length: 14 residues. CDR3: CASSLGLGGETQYF. CDR3 sequence (DNA): TGTGCTAGCAGCTTGGGTCTAGGGGGAGAGACCCAGTACTTC. The full variable domain, with the rest looked up from reference TRBV7-7 and TRBJ2-5, is GAGVSQSPRYKVTKRGQDVTLRCDPISSHATLYWYQQALGQGPEFLTYFNYEAQPDKSGLPSDRFSAERPEGSISTLTIQRTEQRDSAMYRCASSLGLGGETQYFGPGTRLLVL.